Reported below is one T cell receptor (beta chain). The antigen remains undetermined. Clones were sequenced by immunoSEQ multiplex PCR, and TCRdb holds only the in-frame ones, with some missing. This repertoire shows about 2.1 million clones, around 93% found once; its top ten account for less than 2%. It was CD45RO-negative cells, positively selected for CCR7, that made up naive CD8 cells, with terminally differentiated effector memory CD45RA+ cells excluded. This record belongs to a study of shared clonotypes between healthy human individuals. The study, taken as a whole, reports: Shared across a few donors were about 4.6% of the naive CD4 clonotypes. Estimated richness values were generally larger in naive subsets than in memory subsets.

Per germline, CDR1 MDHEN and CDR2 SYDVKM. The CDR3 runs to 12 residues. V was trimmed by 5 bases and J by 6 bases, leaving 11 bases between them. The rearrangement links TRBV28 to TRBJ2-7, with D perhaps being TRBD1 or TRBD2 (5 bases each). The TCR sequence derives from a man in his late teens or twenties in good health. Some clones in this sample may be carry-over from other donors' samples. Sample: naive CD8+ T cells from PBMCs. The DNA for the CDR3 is TGTGCCAGCAGTCGCCCGGGACGCGAGCAGTACTTC. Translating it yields CASSRPGREQYF.